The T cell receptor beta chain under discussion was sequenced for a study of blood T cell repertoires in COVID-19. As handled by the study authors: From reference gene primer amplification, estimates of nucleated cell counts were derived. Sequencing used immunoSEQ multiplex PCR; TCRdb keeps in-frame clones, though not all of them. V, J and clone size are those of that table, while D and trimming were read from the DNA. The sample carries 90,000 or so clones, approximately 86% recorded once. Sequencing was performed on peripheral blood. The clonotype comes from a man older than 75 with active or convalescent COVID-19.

The CDR3 here is CASSLGLQGIGGYTF. In DNA form, the CDR3 reads TGTGCCAGCTCATTGGGCCTACAGGGGATCGGCGGCTACACCTTC. The chain employs TRBV18 and TRBJ1-2, with 7 nucleotides matching TRBD1. The CDR3 is made up of 15 amino acids. Germline CDR1 reads KGHSH; CDR2 reads LQKENI. Trimming removed 5 bases from V and 8 bases from J; junction bases left unmatched: 14. Combining the CDR3 with reference TRBV18 and TRBJ1-2 gives the whole variable domain NAGVMQNPRHLVRRRGQEARLRCSPMKGHSHVYWYRQLPEEGLKFMVYLQKENIIDESGMPKERFSAEFPKEGPSILRIQQVVRGDSAAYFCASSLGLQGIGGYTFGSGTRLTVV.